One and the same sample provided the 12 T cell receptor beta chains below, sequenced in a study of blood T cell repertoires in COVID-19. Assay used: immunoSEQ multiplex PCR; TCRdb lists only in-frame clones, some missing. Of over 250,000 clones in the sample, over 85% were seen once. The specimen was PBMCs or T cells enriched from blood (not recorded which). These receptors all stem from a woman aged 55 to 70 who had recovered from COVID-19.

The chain employs TRBV4-1 and TRBJ1-6; D is possibly TRBD1 (5 bases). CDR1 MGHRA and CDR2 YSYEKL come from the germline V gene. The CDR3 has 17 amino acids. V was cut by 3 bases and J by 8 bases, with 20 bases left in between. CDR3 nucleotides: TGCGCCAGCAGCCAGATGAGAACTGGGGCGTTAGATTCACCCCTCCACTTT. Translated: CASSQMRTGALDSPLHF.

This clone was found a few times. The rearrangement links TRBV27 to TRBJ2-1, with 9 bases fitting TRBD2. V lost 3 bases, J lost 9 bases, and 9 bases stayed unmatched. The CDR3 sequence is 15 residues long. In germline, CDR1 is MNHEY, CDR2 SMNVEV (reference sequence). The CDR3 region is CASSLGLAGSGEQFF. CDR3 nucleotide sequence: TGTGCCAGCAGTTTGGGGCTAGCGGGATCGGGTGAGCAGTTCTTC.

The chain has TRBV19 and TRBJ1-4; D gene unclear. Germline CDR1 and CDR2: LNHDA and SQIVND (reference sequence). This CDR3 region has 15 residues. Trimming shortened V by 3 bases and J by 7 bases, and 15 bases separated the two germline ends. The CDR3 reads CASSISPGSFEKLFF. The CDR3 region has the DNA TGTGCCAGTAGTATTTCCCCGGGTTCCTTTGAAAAACTGTTTTTT.

The chain is built from TRBV30 and TRBJ1-1; D is perhaps TRBD1 (5 bases). The CDR3 has 13 residues. The ends were cut back, 7 bases at V and 0 bases at J, with 12 bases in the middle. Per the germline V gene, CDR1 is GTSNPN and CDR2 is SVGIG (reference sequence). CDR3 region: CAFTGTVNTEAFF. DNA for the CDR3: TGTGCCTTCACCGGGACTGTGAACACTGAAGCTTTCTTT. The full variable domain, in which reference TRBV30 and TRBJ1-1 provide the parts outside the CDR3, is SQTIHQWPATLVQPVGSPLSLECTVEGTSNPNLYWYRQAAGRGLQLLFYSVGIGQISSEVPQNLSASRPQDRQFILSSKKLLLSDSGFYLCAFTGTVNTEAFFGQGTRLTVV.

The chain uses TRBV6-4 and TRBJ1-1; 7 nucleotides match TRBD1. V shed 6 bases and J 5 bases; nucleotides not matched to a gene: 18. CDR1 is MRHNA and CDR2 is SNTAGT in the germline V gene. This CDR3 spans 17 amino acids. In nucleotides, the CDR3 is TGTGCCAGCAGGGACCCTCGACAGGGATCGAAGGGGACTGAAGCTTTCTTT. Protein sequence: CASRDPRQGSKGTEAFF.

The chain couples TRBV28 to TRBJ1-5; D remains unclear. Trimming cost V 6 bases and J 7 bases, with 16 bases left between them. Germline V gives CDR1 MDHEN, CDR2 SYDVKM. This CDR3 comprises 14 residues. CDR3 sequence (DNA): TGTGCCAGCAGCTCCCCCAAGTCGCGCCAGCCCCAGCATTTT. Translating it yields CASSSPKSRQPQHF.

The chain uses TRBV13 and TRBJ2-7; D is uncertain. The CDR3 runs 12 residues. Germline V lookup: CDR1 PRHDT, CDR2 FYEKMQ (reference sequence). V lost 1 base to trimming and J lost 9 bases, with 10 bases between them. CDR3 nucleotides: TGTGCCAGCAGCTTAGCGAGAAGCGTGCAGTACTTC. Translation: CASSLARSVQYF.

The chain carries TRBV2 and TRBJ2-1, with 9 bases aligning to TRBD1. The CDR3 consists of 14 residues. The V segment lost 11 bases and the J segment 3 bases; nucleotides outside the gene matches: 8. The germline V gene has CDR1 SNHLY and CDR2 FYNNEI. The CDR3 nucleotides are TGTGCCGCAGGAGGGGACAGGGTCTACAATGAGCAGTTCTTC. Amino acid sequence: CAAGGDRVYNEQFF.

V and J are TRBV28 and TRBJ1-4, with TRBD1 matching 9 bases. The CDR3 contains 15 residues. Germline V gives CDR1 MDHEN, CDR2 SYDVKM. The ends lost 6 bases at V and 7 bases at J; junction bases unmatched: 9. The CDR3 DNA sequence: TGTGCCAGCAGGGAACCCGGGACAGGGAGTGAAAAACTGTTTTTT. Protein sequence: CASREPGTGSEKLFF.

V is TRBV5-8 and J is TRBJ2-1; tentative D call: TRBD2 (5 bases). This CDR3 has 13 residues. The germline CDR1 and CDR2 sequences are SGHTS and YDEGEE. V was cut by 4 bases and J by 6 bases, with 11 bases left in between. The CDR3 nucleotides are TGTGCCAGCAGCCCCCGACTATCCAATGAGCAGTTCTTC. Protein product: CASSPRLSNEQFF.

This chain connects TRBV2 to TRBJ1-2, with a weak D call TRBD1 (6 bases). V lost 7 bases and J 3 bases, leaving 12 bases between the germline ends. This CDR3 contains 13 residues. The V gene's germline CDR1 is SNHLY and CDR2 FYNNEI. The CDR3 protein is CASNSGVDYGYTF. CDR3 nucleotides: TGTGCCAGCAATTCAGGGGTCGACTATGGCTACACCTTC.

The chain employs TRBV7-9 and TRBJ1-2, with D possibly TRBD1 on 5 matching bases. Germline-derived CDR1 and CDR2 are SEHNR and FQNEAQ (reference sequence). The CDR3 consists of 15 residues. Trimming took off 5 bases at V and 5 bases at J, with 18 bases between the two ends. The CDR3 reads CASSDKPTELYGYTF. CDR3 coding DNA: TGTGCCAGCAGCGATAAGCCGACAGAGCTGTATGGCTACACCTTC. The whole variable domain, filled in from reference TRBV7-9 and TRBJ1-2, reads DTGVSQNPRHKITKRGQNVTFRCDPISEHNRLYWYRQTLGQGPEFLTYFQNEAQLEKSRLLSDRFSAERPKGSFSTLEIQRTEQGDSAMYLCASSDKPTELYGYTFGSGTRLTVV.